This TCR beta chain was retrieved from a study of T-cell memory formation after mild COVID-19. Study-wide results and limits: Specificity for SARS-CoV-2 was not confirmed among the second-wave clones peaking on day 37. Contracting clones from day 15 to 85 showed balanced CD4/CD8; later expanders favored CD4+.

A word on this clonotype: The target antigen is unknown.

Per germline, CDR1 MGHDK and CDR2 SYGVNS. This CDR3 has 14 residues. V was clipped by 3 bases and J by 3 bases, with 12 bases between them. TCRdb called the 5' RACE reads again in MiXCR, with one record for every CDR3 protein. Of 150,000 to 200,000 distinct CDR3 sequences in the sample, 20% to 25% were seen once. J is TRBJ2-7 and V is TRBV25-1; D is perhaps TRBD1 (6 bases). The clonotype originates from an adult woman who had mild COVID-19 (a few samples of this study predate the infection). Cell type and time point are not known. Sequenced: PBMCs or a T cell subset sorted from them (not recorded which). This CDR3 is CASSDIQGDYEQYF. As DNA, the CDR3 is TGTGCCAGCAGTGACATACAGGGTGACTACGAGCAGTACTTC.